Listed here is a single TCR beta chain. Original methodology: Estimated nucleated cell counts came from reference gene primer amplification. Assay: immunoSEQ multiplex PCR; the TCRdb copy retains only in-frame clones and omits some. D and trimming were read from the DNA, whereas the V and J calls and clone size are those reported in that table. This table holds around 260,000 clones, 88% found once. The entry originates in a study of blood T cell repertoires in COVID-19. Study context: The analysed material was cDNA or gDNA that came from T cells, B-cell-depleted T cells, or PBMCs.

This CDR3 is built from 14 residues. V lost 4 bases and J 7 bases, leaving 15 bases between the germline ends. Germline loops: CDR1 SGHRS, CDR2 YFSETQ. This TCR derives from a man aged 60-69 years who had recovered from COVID-19. The specimen was peripheral blood. J is TRBJ1-5 and V is TRBV5-1; D remains ambiguous. CDR3 residues: CASSKGDASQPQHF. The DNA for the CDR3 is TGCGCCAGCAGCAAGGGAGACGCATCCCAGCCCCAGCATTTT.